Shown below are 8 T cell receptor beta chains from a single sample sequenced in a study of Ad26.COV2.S vaccination and SARS-CoV-2 variants. Treatment here: around 19 received Ad26.COV2.S at low or high dose, single or two shots; several received placebo; per-sample allocation not given. Sampling was done on day 63 after the first vaccine or placebo injection. Assay used: immunoSEQ multiplex PCR; TCRdb lists only in-frame clones, some missing. In the table there are 450,000 to 550,000 clones, roughly nine tenths of which are singletons. Specimen: peripheral blood, collected in a trial of Ad26.COV2.S vaccine versus placebo. These receptors all come from a person aged 18-65 years who received the Ad26.COV2.S COVID-19 vaccine or a placebo.

This clone has just a few counts. The rearrangement uses TRBV6-5 and TRBJ2-2; D not certain. V shed 2 bases and J shed 0 bases, with 7 bases lying between them. Germline CDR1 is MNHEY and CDR2 is SVGAGI. CDR3 length: 15 amino acids. Written as DNA, the CDR3 is TGTGCCAGCAGTTACATCACAGCGAACACCGGGGAGCTGTTTTTT. Translating gives CASSYITANTGELFF.

V and J are TRBV10-3 and TRBJ1-1; 7 bases match TRBD1. CDR3 size: 16 residues. V gave up 6 bases and J gave up 0 bases; unmatched junction bases: 10. Germline V gene sequence: CDR1 ENHRY, CDR2 SYGVKD. The CDR3 DNA sequence: TGTGCCATCAGGAAGCAGACAGGGACTTTGAACACTGAAGCTTTCTTT. The encoded protein is CAIRKQTGTLNTEAFF.

The chain combines TRBV5-1 with TRBJ1-2, with D maybe TRBD1 (5 bases). Germline V gene data show CDR1 as SGHRS and CDR2 as YFSETQ. Trimming cost V 0 bases and J 10 bases, with 16 bases left between them. This CDR3 is 14 amino acids long. For the CDR3, the DNA is TGCGCCAGCAGCTTGGTGGCAGGGAGTGGTGTCTACACCTTC. Protein sequence: CASSLVAGSGVYTF.

The chain couples TRBV24-1 to TRBJ1-1; D unresolved. Germline CDR1 is KGHDR and CDR2 is SFDVKD. The V end lost 4 bases, the J end lost 11 bases, and 19 bases lay between the germline ends. The CDR3 is 14 residues long. CDR3 loop: CATSDPRIHSIAFF. The CDR3 region has the DNA TGTGCCACCAGTGACCCTCGGATCCATAGTATCGCTTTCTTT.

This clone was detected only a few times. V is TRBV20-1 and J is TRBJ2-5; D ambiguous. The CDR3 covers 12 residues. The germline CDR1 and CDR2 sequences are DFQATT and SNEGSKA (reference sequence). V shed 3 bases and J shed 5 bases, with 10 bases lying between them. CDR3 bases: TGCAGTGCTAGTTGGGCCTCCGAGACCCAGTACTTC. Amino acids: CSASWASETQYF.

The chain is built from TRBV6-1 and TRBJ2-3, with unresolved D. The CDR3 is made up of 15 amino acids. Deletions cut 0 bases from V and 2 bases from J, with 9 bases between. Germline V gene data show CDR1 as MNHNS and CDR2 as SASEGT. The CDR3 DNA reads as TGTGCCAGCAGTGAAGCTCTTGAAGACACAGATACGCAGTATTTT. Its protein product is CASSEALEDTDTQYF.

This clone was counted a few times. The identical CDR3 is also encoded by other nucleotide sequences in the sample. The chain links TRBV7-2 to TRBJ1-5; D is unclear. Germline loops: CDR1 SGHTA, CDR2 FQGNSA. This CDR3 region has 13 residues. V dropped 1 base and J dropped 4 bases, with 5 bases sitting between them. The CDR3 loop reads CASSLVGNQPQHF. The DNA of the CDR3 is TGTGCCAGCAGCTTAGTGGGGAATCAGCCCCAGCATTTT. Supplemented by reference TRBV7-2 and TRBJ1-5, the full variable domain reads GAGVSQSPSNKVTEKGKDVELRCDPISGHTALYWYRQSLGQGLEFLIYFQGNSAPDKSGLPSDRFSAERTGGSVSTLTIQRTQQEDSAVYLCASSLVGNQPQHFGDGTRLSIL.

The gene calls are TRBV30 and TRBJ2-5; D uncertain. V was cut by 0 bases and J by 7 bases, with 15 bases left in between. The germline gives CDR1 GTSNPN, CDR2 SVGIG (reference sequence). This CDR3 region has 14 residues. The CDR3 spells CAWSVGPTPATQYF. The CDR3 DNA follows: TGTGCCTGGAGTGTAGGGCCTACCCCGGCGACCCAGTACTTC.